These 26 T cell receptor beta chains came from one sample sequenced in a study of immune evolution from preneoplasia to lung adenocarcinoma. The table came from immunoSEQ multiplex PCR; TCRdb's copy has only in-frame clones and leaves some out. The sample holds roughly 40,000 clones, roughly 74% seen once. The source material was FFPE invasive lung adenocarcinoma tissue. The receptors were gathered from a person in their 60s with lung adenocarcinoma.

The chain joins TRBV2 to TRBJ2-1; a possible D gene is TRBD2 (5 bases). CDR1 SNHLY and CDR2 FYNNEI come from the germline V gene. Trimming took 10 bases from V and 5 from J, leaving 24 bases between them. The CDR3 has 16 amino acids. This chain's CDR3 is CATTTPGGRLNNEQFF. Written as DNA, the CDR3 is TGTGCCACGACCACCCCCGGCGGGCGTCTTAACAATGAGCAGTTCTTC. The variable domain in full, with the rest retrieved from reference TRBV2 and TRBJ2-1, is EPEVTQTPSHQVTQMGQEVILRCVPISNHLYFYWYRQILGQKVEFLVSFYNNEISEKSEIFDDQFSVERPDGSNFTLKIRSTKLEDSAMYFCATTTPGGRLNNEQFFGPGTRLTVL.

V is TRBV30 and J is TRBJ2-7; the D gene is possibly TRBD1 (6 bases). From germline, CDR1 is GTSNPN and CDR2 SVGIG (reference sequence). The CDR3 runs to 15 residues. V lost 2 bases, J lost 0 bases, and 14 bases lay in between. In nucleotides, the CDR3 is TGTGCCTGGAGTAAAGGGGGTGGGAGCTCCTACGAGCAGTACTTC. This codes for CAWSKGGGSSYEQYF.

The chain carries TRBV7-7 and TRBJ2-1; 11 bases align to TRBD2. The trim removed 3 bases at V and 11 bases at J, leaving 6 bases unmatched. This CDR3 is 14 amino acids long. The germline CDR1 and CDR2 sequences are SSHAT and FNYEAQ (reference sequence). The CDR3 spells CASSLGTSGDKQFF. CDR3 sequence (DNA): TGTGCCAGCAGCTTGGGGACTAGCGGAGACAAGCAGTTCTTC.

The rearrangement uses TRBV2 and TRBJ1-2; 7 nucleotides match TRBD1. Trimming took 4 bases from V and 7 from J; bases not matched to a gene: 3. This CDR3 has 12 residues. Germline V lookup: CDR1 SNHLY, CDR2 FYNNEI. The CDR3 coding sequence is TGTGCCAGCAGTGCCCCAGGGGGTGGCTACACCTTC. Its protein product is CASSAPGGGYTF.

The rearrangement uses TRBV21-1 and TRBJ2-2; TRBD1, the table's D call, lacks a check against the DNA. TRBV21-1 is given as a pseudogene. The CDR3 extends over 15 amino acids. Here the CDR3 reads CASSARDKNTGELFF. The CDR3 nucleotides read TGTGCCAGCAGCGCCCGGGACAAGAACACCGGGGAGCTGTTTTTT.

The chain joins TRBV28 to TRBJ2-6; the match to TRBD2 covers 13 bases. Losses at the gene ends were 4 bases for V and 0 bases for J; bases not matched to a gene: 3. The CDR3 contains 18 residues. Germline V gene data show CDR1 as MDHEN and CDR2 as SYDVKM. This CDR3 reads CASSSGTSGTSGANVLTF. The CDR3 coding sequence is TGTGCCAGCAGTTCCGGGACTAGCGGGACCTCTGGGGCCAACGTCCTGACTTTC.

The chain uses TRBV2 and TRBJ1-5; D might be TRBD1 (6 bases). Deletions cut 8 bases from V and 0 bases from J, with 14 bases between. Germline CDR1 reads SNHLY; CDR2 reads FYNNEI. This CDR3 is 15 amino acids long. This CDR3 reads CASAGAESSNQPQHF. In DNA, the CDR3 is TGTGCCAGCGCAGGGGCCGAGTCTAGCAATCAGCCCCAGCATTTT.

CDR3 amino acids: CASNIAGVTDTQYF. The CDR3 nucleotides are TGTGCCAGCAACATAGCGGGAGTCACAGATACGCAGTATTTT. The chain combines TRBV7-2 with TRBJ2-3; 9 positions match TRBD2. The CDR3 runs to 14 residues. The germline gives CDR1 SGHTA, CDR2 FQGNSA. The V and J ends lost 7 bases and 2 bases, in that order; junction bases with no gene match: 4.

Note on this clone: One end of the junction varies from germline; a read error may be responsible. This chain connects TRBV19 to TRBJ1-5; 8 bases map to TRBD1. The CDR3 length is 16 residues. Per germline, CDR1 LNHDA and CDR2 SQIVND (reference sequence). CDR3 nucleotides: TGTGCTAGTAGACAGGGGCGGAATATACGCAATCAGCCCCAGCATTTT. This encodes CASRQGRNIRNQPQHF.

This chain joins TRBV6-6 and TRBJ2-7, with D unclear. The V end lost 4 bases, the J end lost 3 bases, and 7 bases lay between the germline ends. Germline-derived CDR1 and CDR2 are MNHNY and SVGAGI (reference sequence). The CDR3 has 12 residues. CDR3: CASSLHRYEQYF. The CDR3 region has the DNA TGTGCCAGCAGTTTACATCGCTACGAGCAGTACTTC.

The chain joins TRBV7-8 to TRBJ1-1; D perhaps matches TRBD1 (6 bases). V dropped 2 bases and J dropped 1 base, with 17 bases sitting between them. CDR1 is SGHVS and CDR2 is FQNEAQ in the germline V gene. The CDR3 totals 17 residues. The CDR3 loop reads CASSLYRGGGTNTEAFF. DNA for the CDR3: TGTGCCAGCAGCTTATACCGAGGGGGGGGAACGAACACTGAAGCTTTCTTT.

CDR3 sequence: CASSSEGPYNEQFF. Written as DNA, the CDR3 is TGTGCCAGCAGTTCGGAGGGTCCCTACAATGAGCAGTTCTTC. The rearrangement joins TRBV6-6 to TRBJ2-1, with D possibly being TRBD2 (6 bases). CDR3 length: 14 residues. V was clipped by 4 bases and J by 2 bases, with 9 bases between them. From germline, CDR1 is MNHNY and CDR2 SVGAGI (reference sequence).

The genes are TRBV7-2 and TRBJ2-1; 9 nucleotides agree with TRBD2. This CDR3 comprises 16 residues. V was clipped by 5 bases and J by 3 bases; unmatched bases: 8. The germline V gene has CDR1 SGHTA and CDR2 FQGNSA. CDR3 protein: CASSLGTSRRYNEQFF. The CDR3 nucleotides are TGTGCCAGCAGCCTAGGGACTAGCAGGCGCTACAATGAGCAGTTCTTC.

The rearrangement joins TRBV4-2 to TRBJ1-4; perhaps TRBD1 as D (5 bases). This CDR3 spans 14 amino acids. The germline V gene has CDR1 LGHNA and CDR2 YNFKEQ. Trimming stripped 3 bases from V and 8 bases from J, with 13 bases between. The CDR3 DNA reads as TGTGCCAGCAGCCAGTCACAGGCACAAGAAAAACTGTTTTTT. Translation gives CASSQSQAQEKLFF.

The rearrangement links TRBV28 to TRBJ2-7; the match to TRBD2 covers 11 bases. CDR3 length: 16 amino acids. The V and J ends lost 6 bases and 0 bases, in that order; junction bases with no gene match: 7. Per the germline V gene, CDR1 is MDHEN and CDR2 is SYDVKM. CDR3 DNA: TGTGCCAGCAGCTCTCGGACTAGCGGGTTCTCCTACGAGCAGTACTTC. Residues: CASSSRTSGFSYEQYF. The complete variable domain, with remaining parts taken from reference TRBV28 and TRBJ2-7, reads DVKVTQSSRYLVKRTGEKVFLECVQDMDHENMFWYRQDPGLGLRLIYFSYDVKMKEKGDIPEGYSVSREKKERFSLILESASTNQTSMYLCASSSRTSGFSYEQYFGPGTRLTVT.

V usage is TRBV7-9 and J usage is TRBJ2-7; D call uncertain. The germline V gene encodes CDR1 SEHNR and CDR2 FQNEAQ (reference sequence). There are 12 residues in the CDR3. V lost 3 bases, J lost 4 bases, and 7 bases lay in between. In nucleotides, the CDR3 is TGTGCCAGCAGCTTTATGATGTACGAGCAGTACTTC. Translated: CASSFMMYEQYF. Full variable domain (rest looked up from reference TRBV7-9 and TRBJ2-7): DTGVSQNPRHKITKRGQNVTFRCDPISEHNRLYWYRQTLGQGPEFLTYFQNEAQLEKSRLLSDRFSAERPKGSFSTLEIQRTEQGDSAMYLCASSFMMYEQYFGPGTRLTVT.

The chain has TRBV29-1 and TRBJ2-1; D is undetermined. This CDR3 comprises 12 residues. Germline CDR1 SQVTM, CDR2 ANQGSEA. V was clipped by 7 bases and J by 1 base, with 8 bases between them. The CDR3 protein is CSGHGSYNEQFF. The CDR3 DNA reads as TGCAGCGGTCATGGGTCCTACAATGAGCAGTTCTTC.

This chain joins TRBV5-1 and TRBJ2-1, with 8 nucleotides matching TRBD2. The CDR3 runs 16 residues. Trimming took 4 bases from V and 0 from J; bases not matched to a gene: 6. Germline values: CDR1 SGHRS, CDR2 YFSETQ. The CDR3 here is CASSPVSGSSYNEQFF. CDR3 coding DNA: TGCGCCAGCAGCCCAGTCAGCGGGAGCTCCTACAATGAGCAGTTCTTC.

This clone was picked up a small number of times. The rearrangement links TRBV6-4 to TRBJ1-1; D is undetermined. The CDR3 is 13 residues long. V was cut by 0 bases and J by 4 bases, with 6 bases left in between. The V gene's germline CDR1 is MRHNA and CDR2 SNTAGT. CDR3 loop: CASSDSLSTEAFF. The CDR3 DNA reads as TGTGCCAGCAGTGACTCCCTCTCCACTGAAGCTTTCTTT.

The chain employs TRBV6-1 and TRBJ2-4; unclear D gene. The length of the CDR3 is 14 residues. The V gene's germline CDR1 is MNHNS and CDR2 SASEGT. V lost 4 bases, J lost 15 bases, and 22 bases lay in between. CDR3 sequence (DNA): TGTGCCAGCAGTGGTTTCCAACTTGAGGCCAGGAGGTACTTC. It specifies CASSGFQLEARRYF.

The CDR3 DNA follows: TGTGCCAGCAGTGACTCCACGGAGGGGGAGCAGTTCTTC. Encoded protein: CASSDSTEGEQFF. The V and J genes are TRBV6-4 and TRBJ2-1; D might be TRBD2 (6 bases). The germline V and J ends were trimmed by 0 bases and 10 bases, with 10 bases remaining between them. The length of the CDR3 is 13 residues. Germline-derived CDR1 and CDR2 are MRHNA and SNTAGT.

The V call is TRBV6-6, the J call TRBJ1-1, with TRBD1 matching over 8 bases. This CDR3 is 15 amino acids long. Germline V CDR1 and CDR2: MNHNY, SVGAGI (reference sequence). With V trimmed by 5 bases and J by 6 bases, 11 bases remained unmatched. CDR3 sequence: CASSPEYRGAAEAFF. The CDR3 coding sequence is TGTGCCAGCAGTCCAGAGTACAGGGGGGCTGCTGAAGCTTTCTTT.

This clone was detected once. The chain combines TRBV19 with TRBJ2-1, with 9 bases identical to TRBD1. The length of the CDR3 is 14 residues. Unmatched junction bases numbered 4, after V lost 9 bases and J lost 1 base. From germline, CDR1 is LNHDA and CDR2 SQIVND (reference sequence). The CDR3 spells CASQQGASYNEQFF. CDR3 nucleotide sequence: TGTGCCAGCCAACAGGGGGCTTCCTACAATGAGCAGTTCTTC.

This chain links TRBV21-1 with TRBJ1-5; TRBD1 was called by the table and not checked on the DNA. TRBV21-1 is tagged as a pseudogene. There are 17 residues in the CDR3. The CDR3 region is CASSKVPRAVSNQPQHF. CDR3 nucleotides: TGTGCCAGCAGCAAAGTTCCCAGGGCGGTTAGCAATCAGCCCCAGCATTTT.

The chain combines TRBV9 with TRBJ2-3; D perhaps matches TRBD1 (6 bases). The CDR3 totals 15 residues. The germline V and J ends were trimmed by 0 bases and 4 bases, with 12 bases remaining between them. Germline V gene lookup returns CDR1 SGDLS and CDR2 YYNGEE. CDR3 in DNA: TGTGCCAGCAGCGTAGCTCACAGGGTACCAGATACGCAGTATTTT. This sequence encodes CASSVAHRVPDTQYF.

The chain is built from TRBV6-5 and TRBJ2-7, with 7 bases that match TRBD1. V trimming: 6 bases; J trimming: 2 bases; junction bases outside the gene matches: 7. This CDR3 region has 14 residues. Germline V lookup: CDR1 MNHEY, CDR2 SVGAGI. The CDR3 DNA sequence: TGTGCCAGCAGCCCGGACAGGCCTCCCTACGAGCAGTACTTC. It translates to CASSPDRPPYEQYF.